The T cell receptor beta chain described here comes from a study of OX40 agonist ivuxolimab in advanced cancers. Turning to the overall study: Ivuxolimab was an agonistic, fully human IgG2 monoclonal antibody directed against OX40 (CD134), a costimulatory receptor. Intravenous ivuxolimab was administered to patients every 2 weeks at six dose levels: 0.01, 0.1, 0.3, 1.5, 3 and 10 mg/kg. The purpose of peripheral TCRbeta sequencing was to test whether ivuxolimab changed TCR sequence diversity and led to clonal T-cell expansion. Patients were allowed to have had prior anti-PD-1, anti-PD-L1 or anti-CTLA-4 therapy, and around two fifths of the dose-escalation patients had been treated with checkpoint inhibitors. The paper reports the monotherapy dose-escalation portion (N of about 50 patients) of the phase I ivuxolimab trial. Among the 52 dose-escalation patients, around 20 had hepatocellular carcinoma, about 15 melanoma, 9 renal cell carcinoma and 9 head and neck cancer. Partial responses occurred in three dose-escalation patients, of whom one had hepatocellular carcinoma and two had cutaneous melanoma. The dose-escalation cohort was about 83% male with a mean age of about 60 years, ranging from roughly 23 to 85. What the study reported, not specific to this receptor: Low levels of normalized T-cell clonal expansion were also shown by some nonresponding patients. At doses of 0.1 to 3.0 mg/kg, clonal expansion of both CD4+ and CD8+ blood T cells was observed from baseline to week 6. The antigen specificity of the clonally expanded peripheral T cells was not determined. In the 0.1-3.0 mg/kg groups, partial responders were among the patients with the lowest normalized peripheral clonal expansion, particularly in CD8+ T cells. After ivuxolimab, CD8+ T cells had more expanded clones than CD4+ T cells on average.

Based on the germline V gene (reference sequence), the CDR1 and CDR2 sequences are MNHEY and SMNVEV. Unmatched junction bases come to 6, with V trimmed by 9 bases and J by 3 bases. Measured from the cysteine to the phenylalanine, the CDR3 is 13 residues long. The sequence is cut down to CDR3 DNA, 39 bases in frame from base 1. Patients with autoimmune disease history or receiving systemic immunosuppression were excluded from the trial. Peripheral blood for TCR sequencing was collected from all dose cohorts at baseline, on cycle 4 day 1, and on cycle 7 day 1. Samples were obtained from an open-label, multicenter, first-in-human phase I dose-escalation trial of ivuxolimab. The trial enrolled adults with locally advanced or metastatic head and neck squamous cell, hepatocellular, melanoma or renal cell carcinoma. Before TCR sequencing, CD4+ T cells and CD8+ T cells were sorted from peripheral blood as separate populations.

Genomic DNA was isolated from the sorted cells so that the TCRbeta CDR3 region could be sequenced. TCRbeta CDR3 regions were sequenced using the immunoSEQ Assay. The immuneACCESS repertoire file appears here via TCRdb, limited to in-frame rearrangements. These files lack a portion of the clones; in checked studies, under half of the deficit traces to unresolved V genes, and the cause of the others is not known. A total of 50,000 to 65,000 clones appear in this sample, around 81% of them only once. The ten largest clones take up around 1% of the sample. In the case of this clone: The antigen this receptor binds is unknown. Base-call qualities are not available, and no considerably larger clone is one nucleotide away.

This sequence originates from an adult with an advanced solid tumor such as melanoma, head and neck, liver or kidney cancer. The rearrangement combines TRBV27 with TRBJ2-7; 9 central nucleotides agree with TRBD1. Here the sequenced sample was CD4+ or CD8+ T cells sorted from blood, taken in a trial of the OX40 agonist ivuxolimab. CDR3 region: CASWRTGVYEQYF. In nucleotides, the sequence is TGTGCCAGTTGGCGGACAGGGGTCTACGAGCAGTACTTC.